This T cell receptor (beta chain) was documented in a study of vaccination and CD4 T cells after COVID-19. About the research overall: Post-diagnosis, post-COVID samples were collected after a median about 95 days, ranging 35 to 161. Overlapping SARS-CoV-2, HCoV-NL63, HCoV-OC43 and HCoV-229E spike peptides stimulated the cells.

Treatment defined: approximately nine-day PBMC culture with coronavirus spike peptide pools or control peptides (ViraFEST assay). CD4+ T cells of the unexposed donor were collected before the COVID-19 pandemic (2011-2018). First, ViraFEST expanded antigen-specific T cells with peptide pools, and next it sequenced the TCRs. Available cell numbers determined whether unexposed-donor CD4+ T cells were probed with SARS-CoV-2 S/N and four cold-coronavirus spikes. The Oncomine TCR Beta short-read assay sequenced DNA from cultured CD4+ T cells. TCRdb re-called the PCR reads through MiXCR, storing one row per CDR3 protein. Of about 9,500 distinct CDR3 sequences in the sample, around 50% were seen once. The germline V and J ends were trimmed by 1 base and 8 bases, with 18 bases remaining between them. From germline, CDR1 is MNHEY and CDR2 SVGAGI. This CDR3 region has 17 residues. About this clonotype: Antigen unknown.

Sequencing was carried out using CD4+ T cells from blood, cultured in vitro. The chain links TRBV6-5 to TRBJ1-6; D is ambiguous. The source is a human donor in good health. The CDR3 sequence: CASSYFLARGGHSPLHF. CDR3 nucleotide sequence: TGTGCCAGCAGTTACTTTTTGGCGCGGGGTGGGCATTCACCCCTCCACTTT.